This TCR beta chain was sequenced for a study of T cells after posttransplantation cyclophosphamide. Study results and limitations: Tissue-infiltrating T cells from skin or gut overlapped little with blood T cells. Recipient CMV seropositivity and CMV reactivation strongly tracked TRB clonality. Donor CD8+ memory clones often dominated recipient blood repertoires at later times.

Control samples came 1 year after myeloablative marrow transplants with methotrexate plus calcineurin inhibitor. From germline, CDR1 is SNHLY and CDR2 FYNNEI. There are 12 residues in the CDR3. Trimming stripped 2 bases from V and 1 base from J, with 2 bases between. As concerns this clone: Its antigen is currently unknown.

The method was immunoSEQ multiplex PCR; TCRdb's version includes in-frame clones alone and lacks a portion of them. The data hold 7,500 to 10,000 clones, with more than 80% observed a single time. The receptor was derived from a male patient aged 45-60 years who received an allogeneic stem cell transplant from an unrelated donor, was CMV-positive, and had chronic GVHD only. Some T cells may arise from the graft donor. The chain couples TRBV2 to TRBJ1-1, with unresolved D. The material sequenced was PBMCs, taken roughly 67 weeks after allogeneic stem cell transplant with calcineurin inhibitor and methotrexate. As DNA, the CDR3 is TGTGCCAGCAGTGAACAGAACACTGAAGCTTTCTTT. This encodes CASSEQNTEAFF.